These T cell receptor beta chains were read from a single sample in a study of control samples from healthy donors and cancer patients. Profiled with immunoSEQ multiplex PCR; TCRdb holds only in-frame clones, not every one. This table holds 150,000 to 200,000 clones, 90% found once. Sequenced sample: blood. All receptors derive from a woman aged 45-59 years in good health. The CDR3 runs from the conserved cysteine through the conserved F or W. Each record gives: V gene, J gene, CDR3 protein.

V gene: TRBV4-3
J gene: TRBJ1-3
CDR3 protein: CASSQDLKGNTIYF

V gene: TRBV28
J gene: TRBJ2-1
CDR3 protein: CASSLGRRQAPYNEQFF

V gene: TRBV18
J gene: TRBJ1-1
CDR3 protein: CASSPRNTEAFF

V gene: TRBV5-1
J gene: TRBJ2-7
CDR3 protein: CASSLPGQGGDEQYF

V gene: TRBV3-1/TRBV3-2
J gene: TRBJ1-2
CDR3 protein: CASSRAFRGYTF

V gene: TRBV18
J gene: TRBJ1-3
CDR3 protein: CASSPDRNSGNTIYF

V gene: TRBV18
J gene: TRBJ1-6
CDR3 protein: CASSPPASNSYNSPLHF

V gene: TRBV5-4
J gene: TRBJ1-6
CDR3 protein: CASSGRGGNSPLHF

V gene: TRBV4-1
J gene: TRBJ1-3
CDR3 protein: CASSPPGGGTGNTIYF

V gene: TRBV28
J gene: TRBJ1-2
CDR3 protein: CASTSGAGTYGYTF

V gene: TRBV6-6
J gene: TRBJ2-2
CDR3 protein: CASSYGGTSVGELFF